Listed below are T cell receptor beta chains from one sample, sequenced in a study of blood T cell repertoires in COVID-19. Profiling relied on immunoSEQ multiplex PCR, and the TCRdb table lists in-frame clones only, not all of them. The table has about 480,000 clones, approximately 88% seen once. Source material: PBMCs or T cells enriched from blood (not recorded which). The source of these receptors is a woman between 35 and 50 years old who had recovered from COVID-19. Each CDR3 is given with its conserved first and last residue. The order of the fields is V gene, clone size, J gene, D gene, CDR3 protein, CDR3 DNA. D genes are given only for firm matches. Clone size, where shown, is once, few, many, or a class for clones that have expanded.

TRBV7-8	.	TRBJ1-5	.	CASSSRDLGGSGNQPQHF	TGTGCCAGCAGCTCGAGGGATCTGGGAGGTTCTGGCAATCAGCCCCAGCATTTT
TRBV7-2	.	TRBJ2-1	TRBD2	CASRTSGTGYNEQFF	TGTGCCAGCAGAACTAGCGGGACGGGCTACAATGAGCAGTTCTTC
TRBV6-6	.	TRBJ1-2	.	CASSHSTGQGYTF	TGTGCCAGCAGTCATTCTACAGGGCAGGGCTACACCTTC
TRBV19	.	TRBJ2-7	.	CASRKGLASEASYEQYF	TGTGCCAGTAGAAAGGGACTTGCGTCCGAAGCGTCCTACGAGCAGTACTTC
TRBV13	.	TRBJ2-1	TRBD1	CASSLRGQGYNEQFF	TGTGCCAGCAGCTTAAGGGGACAGGGGTACAATGAGCAGTTCTTC
TRBV5-6	.	TRBJ1-1	.	CASKQGPGNTEAFF	TGTGCCAGCAAACAGGGCCCGGGGAACACTGAAGCTTTCTTT
TRBV7-9	.	TRBJ1-1	.	CASSSLQGKAFF	TGTGCCAGCAGCTCCCTACAGGGAAAAGCTTTCTTT
TRBV11-3	.	TRBJ1-1	TRBD1	CASSLATGTEIANTEAFF	TGTGCCAGCAGCTTAGCCACAGGGACAGAAATAGCGAACACTGAAGCTTTCTTT
TRBV7-2	.	TRBJ2-7	TRBD1	CASSARQGYEQYF	TGTGCCAGCAGCGCCCGACAGGGCTACGAGCAGTACTTC
TRBV12-3/TRBV12-4	.	TRBJ1-1	.	CASSRGLTEAFF	TGTGCCAGCAGCCGCGGGCTCACTGAAGCTTTCTTT
TRBV5-4	.	TRBJ2-5	.	CASSFQGTETQYF	TGTGCCAGCAGCTTCCAGGGGACCGAGACCCAGTACTTC
TRBV11-2	.	TRBJ2-2	TRBD1	CASSFRTGWDTGELFF	TGTGCCAGCAGCTTTCGGACAGGGTGGGACACCGGGGAGCTGTTTTTT
TRBV18	.	TRBJ2-1	.	CASSRGNEQFF	TGTGCCAGCTCACGCGGCAATGAGCAGTTCTTC
TRBV9	once	TRBJ1-3	.	CASSVVLRGTLGNTIYF	TGTGCCAGCAGCGTAGTGCTCCGAGGAACGCTCGGAAACACCATATATTTT
TRBV20-1	.	TRBJ1-1	.	CSASLDLNTEAFF	TGCAGTGCTAGTCTAGACCTCAACACTGAAGCTTTCTTT
TRBV7-2	.	TRBJ2-7	.	CASSAYRDTSYEQYF	TGTGCCAGCAGCGCTTACCGGGACACCTCCTACGAGCAGTACTTC
TRBV4-1	.	TRBJ1-1	TRBD1	CASSQGQGITEAFF	TGCGCCAGCAGCCAAGGACAGGGGATAACTGAAGCTTTCTTT
TRBV5-1	once	TRBJ2-1	TRBD1	CASSPAGTGRVDEQFF	TGCGCCAGCAGCCCGGCCGGGACAGGGAGGGTCGATGAGCAGTTCTTC
TRBV4-3	.	TRBJ2-3	.	CASSHPTRGPLDTQYF	TGCGCCAGCAGCCACCCCACGCGTGGGCCGCTTGATACGCAGTATTTT
TRBV21-1	few	TRBJ2-7	.	CASSKLASSHEQYF	TGTGCCAGCAGCAAATTGGCTAGCTCCCACGAGCAGTACTTC
TRBV11-3	.	TRBJ1-1	TRBD1	CASSSFGQGDTEAFF	TGTGCCAGCAGCTCCTTCGGACAGGGTGACACTGAAGCTTTCTTT
TRBV6-1	.	TRBJ2-7	TRBD2	CASSESGTSGSYEQYF	TGTGCCAGCAGTGAATCCGGGACTAGCGGCTCCTACGAGCAGTACTTC
TRBV24-1	.	TRBJ2-5	TRBD1	CATSDFGTGQETQYF	TGTGCCACCAGTGATTTCGGGACAGGCCAAGAGACCCAGTACTTC
TRBV28	.	TRBJ2-1	TRBD2	CASREGGTYNEQFF	TGTGCCAGTAGGGAGGGAGGGACCTACAATGAGCAGTTCTTC
TRBV9	.	TRBJ2-2	.	CASSATSTISGELFF	TGTGCCAGCAGCGCAACTAGTACGATCTCCGGGGAGCTGTTTTTT
TRBV14	.	TRBJ2-5	TRBD1	CASSQPGGWGETQYF	TGTGCCAGCAGCCAGCCAGGGGGATGGGGAGAGACCCAGTACTTC
TRBV23-1	.	TRBJ1-2	.	CASSPVDSRYGYTF	TGCGCCAGCAGCCCTGTCGACAGCCGCTATGGCTACACCTTC
TRBV27	.	TRBJ2-7	.	CASSFQGRTYEQYF	TGTGCCAGCAGTTTCCAGGGCCGCACCTACGAGCAGTACTTC
TRBV10-2	.	TRBJ1-1	TRBD1	CASTDRGSTEAFF	TGCGCCAGCACCGACAGGGGTTCCACTGAAGCTTTCTTT
TRBV27	.	TRBJ2-7	TRBD1	CASSFRTGNYEQYF	TGTGCCAGCAGTTTCCGGACAGGGAACTACGAGCAGTACTTC
TRBV7-9	.	TRBJ2-2	.	CASSFSGNTGELFF	TGTGCCAGCAGCTTCTCAGGGAACACCGGGGAGCTGTTTTTT
TRBV3-1/TRBV3-2	.	TRBJ1-2	.	CASSQAQGRSGYTF	TGTGCCAGCAGCCAAGCCCAGGGTCGAAGTGGCTACACCTTC
TRBV5-4	once	TRBJ2-1	TRBD2	CASTLAGGGDEQFF	TGTGCCAGCACTCTCGCGGGCGGGGGGGATGAGCAGTTCTTC
TRBV6-5	.	TRBJ1-6	TRBD1	CASSSYRGSPLHF	TGTGCCAGCAGCTCCTACAGGGGCTCACCCCTCCACTTT
TRBV12-3/TRBV12-4	.	TRBJ1-1	.	CASITTGITEAFF	TGTGCCAGCATTACCACAGGTATCACTGAAGCTTTCTTT
TRBV6-5	.	TRBJ2-3	.	CASSYRRVGGSDTQYF	TGTGCCAGCAGTTACCGCAGGGTTGGGGGGTCAGATACGCAGTATTTT
TRBV14	.	TRBJ1-1	TRBD1	CASSQDRGVGTKAEAFF	TGTGCCAGCAGCCAAGACAGGGGGGTCGGAACAAAGGCTGAAGCTTTCTTT
TRBV12-5	.	TRBJ2-1	.	CASGQTTTTYNEQFF	TGTGCTAGTGGTCAAACGACTACAACGTACAATGAGCAGTTCTTC
TRBV12-3/TRBV12-4	few	TRBJ1-5	.	CASSLTENQPQHF	TGTGCCAGCAGTTTGACAGAGAATCAGCCCCAGCATTTT
TRBV11-3	.	TRBJ2-5	TRBD2	CASSFTGGEETQYF	TGTGCCAGCAGCTTCACGGGAGGAGAGGAGACCCAGTACTTC
TRBV4-3	.	TRBJ1-4	.	CASSQAVTVNEKLFF	TGCGCCAGCAGCCAAGCCGTGACAGTTAATGAAAAACTGTTTTTT
TRBV5-1	.	TRBJ1-1	TRBD1	CASRSGTANTEAFF	TGCGCCAGCAGGTCTGGGACAGCGAACACTGAAGCTTTCTTT
TRBV14	.	TRBJ2-1	TRBD2	CASSPQAGAVVGNEQFF	TGTGCCAGCAGCCCTCAAGCGGGAGCTGTTGTGGGGAATGAGCAGTTCTTC
TRBV30	.	TRBJ1-2	TRBD1	CAWSPDRFYGYTF	TGTGCCTGGAGTCCGGACAGGTTCTATGGCTACACCTTC
TRBV9	.	TRBJ2-7	TRBD2	CASSTGEGLDEQYF	TGTGCCAGCAGCACGGGGGAGGGCCTAGACGAGCAGTACTTC
TRBV6-2/TRBV6-3	.	TRBJ1-5	.	CASSHGGENQPQHF	TGTGCCAGCAGTCATGGGGGGGAGAATCAGCCCCAGCATTTT
TRBV15	.	TRBJ2-1	TRBD2	CATSRVSGRLSEQFF	TGTGCCACCAGCAGAGTTAGCGGGAGATTGAGTGAGCAGTTCTTC
TRBV4-1	once	TRBJ1-6	.	CASSQSRGLDSPLHF	TGCGCCAGCAGCCAATCCCGCGGTTTGGATTCACCCCTCCACTTT
TRBV6-5	.	TRBJ1-5	.	CASSPDRSHNQPQHF	TGTGCCAGCAGTCCAGACAGGTCCCACAATCAGCCCCAGCATTTT
TRBV29-1	once	TRBJ2-1	TRBD2	CSVPPAGVRFSYNEQFF	TGCAGCGTCCCCCCGGCGGGAGTGCGATTCTCCTACAATGAGCAGTTCTTC
TRBV11-2	once	TRBJ2-1	TRBD2	CASSLAGNEQFF	TGTGCCAGCAGCCTAGCGGGAAATGAGCAGTTCTTC
TRBV10-3	.	TRBJ2-1	TRBD1	CAISRDRDSNEQFF	TGTGCCATCAGCCGGGACAGGGACTCTAATGAGCAGTTCTTC
TRBV6-6	.	TRBJ1-2	TRBD1	CASRRTAGGAGYGYTF	TGTGCCAGCAGGCGAACTGCAGGGGGCGCCGGCTATGGCTACACCTTC
TRBV6-5	.	TRBJ1-2	.	CASRVGGYGYTF	TGTGCCAGCAGGGTGGGGGGCTATGGCTACACCTTC
TRBV4-3	.	TRBJ2-5	.	CASSQGSNQETQYF	TGCGCCAGCAGCCAGGGCTCGAACCAAGAGACCCAGTACTTC
TRBV7-9	.	TRBJ2-1	TRBD2	CASSHSGITSYNEQFF	TGTGCCAGCAGCCATAGCGGGATTACCTCCTACAATGAGCAGTTCTTC
TRBV27	.	TRBJ2-7	TRBD1	CASSFNSRDRGTYEQYF	TGTGCCAGCAGTTTTAACTCCCGGGACAGGGGAACCTACGAGCAGTACTTC